This T cell receptor (beta chain) emerged from a study of blood T cell repertoires in COVID-19. On the study more broadly: Whether acute or convalescent, the COVID-19 samples came from the United States, Italy and Spain. T cells, B-cell-depleted T cells, or PBMCs supplied cDNA or gDNA.

In the authors' workflow: Amplified reference gene primers provided the basis for estimating nucleated cell counts. TCRdb's copy holds only in-frame clones and misses some; the assay was immunoSEQ multiplex PCR. The V and J calls and clone size come from that table; D and trimming were worked out from the DNA. The data hold roughly 150,000 clones, with under 90% observed a single time. CDR3 length: 15 amino acids. Per the germline V gene, CDR1 is MNHEY and CDR2 is SVGAGI. V was cut by 7 bases and J by 4 bases, with 19 bases left in between. The clonotype was recovered from a man aged 60 to 75 with acute or convalescent COVID-19. The sequenced material came from peripheral blood. The chain has TRBV6-5 and TRBJ1-1; no firm D call. The CDR3 is CASTTVSPRSTEAFF. CDR3 nucleotide sequence: TGTGCCAGCACCACCGTGTCACCCCGGAGCACTGAAGCTTTCTTT.